A selection of T cell receptor beta chains follows, all from one sample in a study of T cells after yellow fever vaccination. One entry per CDR3 protein results from TCRdb running MiXCR on the 5' RACE reads. The sample lists around 340,000 distinct CDR3 sequences, approximately 12% seen once, with roughly 3% in the top ten. The starting material was CD4+ T cells sorted from PBMCs, obtained 15 days after the yellow fever booster vaccination. Receptors were obtained from a man younger than 35 who received the YFV17D yellow fever vaccine. The CDR3 runs from the conserved cysteine through the conserved F or W. The D gene is left open where the match is weak. Rows give clone size only sometimes, using once, few, many, or a class for an expanded clone.

TRBV4-3	TRBJ2-7	-	few	CASSQDQRSYEQYF	TGCGCCAGCAGCCAAGATCAAAGATCCTACGAGCAGTACTTC
TRBV5-1	TRBJ2-5	TRBD1	many	CASSYDRVIGETQYF	TGCGCCAGCAGCTACGACAGGGTAATCGGGGAGACCCAGTACTTC
TRBV3-1	TRBJ2-7	TRBD2	few	CASSRITSGRSSYEQYF	TGTGCCAGCAGCCGGATTACTAGCGGGAGAAGCTCCTACGAGCAGTACTTC
TRBV5-1	TRBJ2-2	-	few	CASAPLATPGELFF	TGCGCCAGCGCCCCTCTAGCGACGCCCGGGGAGCTGTTTTTT
TRBV3-1	TRBJ2-2	-	few	CASSTGLLNTGELFF	TGTGCCAGCAGCACTGGACTCCTGAACACCGGGGAGCTGTTTTTT
TRBV2	TRBJ2-3	TRBD2	-	CASSRRSSGAYTQYF	TGTGCCAGCAGCAGGAGGTCTAGCGGAGCTTATACGCAGTATTTT
TRBV12-3/TRBV12-4	TRBJ1-5	-	many	CASSLGSGNQPQHF	TGTGCCAGCAGTTTAGGGTCAGGGAATCAGCCCCAGCATTTT
TRBV7-2	TRBJ2-3	TRBD2	few	CASSVGLASDTQYF	TGTGCCAGCAGCGTCGGACTAGCCTCAGATACGCAGTATTTT
TRBV11-2	TRBJ1-4	-	many	CASSLAGGEKLFF	TGTGCCAGCAGCTTAGCCGGAGGCGAAAAACTGTTTTTT
TRBV11-2	TRBJ2-1	-	-	CASSLQSFGLPYDEQFF	TGTGCCAGCAGCTTACAGTCTTTCGGACTCCCGTACGATGAGCAGTTCTTC
TRBV6-5	TRBJ1-1	-	many	CASSYGVLNTEAFF	TGTGCCAGCAGTTACGGGGTTTTGAACACTGAAGCTTTCTTT
TRBV4-2	TRBJ2-3	TRBD2	few	CASSHVTSGAADTQYF	TGTGCCAGCAGCCATGTAACTAGCGGGGCGGCAGATACGCAGTATTTT
TRBV7-3	TRBJ2-3	-	-	CASSPRRGTDTQYF	TGTGCCAGCAGCCCCCGCAGGGGCACAGATACGCAGTATTTT
TRBV7-9	TRBJ1-2	-	few	CASSFDRWSSGYTF	TGTGCCAGCAGCTTCGATCGGTGGAGTAGTGGCTACACCTTC
TRBV24-1	TRBJ2-3	TRBD2	-	CATSDSGGSTDTQYF	TGTGCCACCAGTGATAGCGGGGGCAGCACAGATACGCAGTATTTT
TRBV20-1	TRBJ1-2	TRBD1	few	CSAKRQGADGYTF	TGCAGTGCTAAAAGACAGGGGGCTGATGGCTACACCTTC
TRBV20-1	TRBJ2-1	-	-	CSATDDNEQFF	TGCAGTGCTACCGACGACAATGAGCAGTTCTTC